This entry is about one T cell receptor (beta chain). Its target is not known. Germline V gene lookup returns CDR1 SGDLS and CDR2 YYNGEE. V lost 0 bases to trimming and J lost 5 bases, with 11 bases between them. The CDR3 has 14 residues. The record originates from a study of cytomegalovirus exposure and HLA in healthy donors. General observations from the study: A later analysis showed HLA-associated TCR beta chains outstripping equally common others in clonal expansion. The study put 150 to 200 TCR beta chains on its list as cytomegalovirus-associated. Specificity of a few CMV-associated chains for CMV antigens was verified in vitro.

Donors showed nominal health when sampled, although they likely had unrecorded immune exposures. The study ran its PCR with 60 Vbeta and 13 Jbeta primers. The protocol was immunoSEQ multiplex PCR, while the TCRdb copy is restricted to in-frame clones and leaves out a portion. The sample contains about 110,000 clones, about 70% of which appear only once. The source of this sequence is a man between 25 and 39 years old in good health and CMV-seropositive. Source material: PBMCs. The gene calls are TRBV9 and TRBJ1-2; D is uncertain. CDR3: CASSVGGRVYGYTF. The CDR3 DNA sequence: TGTGCCAGCAGCGTAGGAGGCCGAGTGTATGGCTACACCTTC.